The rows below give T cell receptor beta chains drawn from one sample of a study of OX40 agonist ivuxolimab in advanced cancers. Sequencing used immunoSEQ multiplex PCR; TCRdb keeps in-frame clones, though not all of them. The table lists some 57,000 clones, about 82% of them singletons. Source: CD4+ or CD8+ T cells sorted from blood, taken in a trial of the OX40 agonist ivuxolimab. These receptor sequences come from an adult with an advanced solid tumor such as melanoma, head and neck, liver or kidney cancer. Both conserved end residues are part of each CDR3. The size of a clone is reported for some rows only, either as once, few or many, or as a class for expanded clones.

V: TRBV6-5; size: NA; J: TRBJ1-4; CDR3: CASSTRDGNEKLFF
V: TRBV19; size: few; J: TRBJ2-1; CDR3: CASSRGTLSYNEQFF
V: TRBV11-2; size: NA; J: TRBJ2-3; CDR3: CASRHTTGIDTQYF
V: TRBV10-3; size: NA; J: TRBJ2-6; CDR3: CAISLDSGANVLTF
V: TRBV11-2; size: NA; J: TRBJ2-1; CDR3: CASRMSGGASNEQFF
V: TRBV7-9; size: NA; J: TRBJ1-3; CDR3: CASSLDRWNTIYF
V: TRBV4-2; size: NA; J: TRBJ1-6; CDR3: CASSQGDRGRLGSPLHF
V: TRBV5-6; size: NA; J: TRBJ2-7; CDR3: CASIVTGTTYEQYF
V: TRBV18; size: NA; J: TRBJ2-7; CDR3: CASSQSTGIYEQYF
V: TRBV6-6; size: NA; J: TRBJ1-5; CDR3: CASRKPREGGNQPQHF
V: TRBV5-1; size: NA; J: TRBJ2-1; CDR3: CASSPRDSRGEQFF
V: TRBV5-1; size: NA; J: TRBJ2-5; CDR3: CASSIQETQYF
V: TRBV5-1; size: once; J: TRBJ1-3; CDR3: CASSLGRSSGNTIYF
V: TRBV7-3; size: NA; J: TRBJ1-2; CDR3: CASSPGPRVGGYTF
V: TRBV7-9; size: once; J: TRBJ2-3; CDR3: CASSLGAGATDTQYF
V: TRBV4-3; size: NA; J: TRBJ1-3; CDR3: CASSQDLYGPISGNTIYF
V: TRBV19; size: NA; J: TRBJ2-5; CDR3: CASSKIGQETQYF
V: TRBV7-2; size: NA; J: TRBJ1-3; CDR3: CASSLRGGSAATIYF
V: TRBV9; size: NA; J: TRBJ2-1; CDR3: CASSVMGVDYNEQFF
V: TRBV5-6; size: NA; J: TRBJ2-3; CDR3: CASSPTGDGKDTQYF
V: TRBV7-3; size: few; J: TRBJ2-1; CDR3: CASSLGLEGREQFF
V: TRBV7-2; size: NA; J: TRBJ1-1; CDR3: CASSLRGRIIPEAFF
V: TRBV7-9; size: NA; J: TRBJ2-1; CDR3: CASSTLDRGPYNEQFF
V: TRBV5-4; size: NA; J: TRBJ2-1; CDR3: CAVGRDRAYNEQFF
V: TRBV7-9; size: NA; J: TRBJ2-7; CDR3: CASSSDRQGYEQYF
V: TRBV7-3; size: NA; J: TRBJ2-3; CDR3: CASSPSSGGSTDTQYF
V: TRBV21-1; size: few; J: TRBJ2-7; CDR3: CASSKVGPNRHYEQYF
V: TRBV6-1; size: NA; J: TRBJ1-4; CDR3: CASSESGTGGEKLFF
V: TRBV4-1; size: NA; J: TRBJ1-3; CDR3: CASSAQGAAGNTIYF
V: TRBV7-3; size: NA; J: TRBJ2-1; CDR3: CASSLSGTGGGEQFF
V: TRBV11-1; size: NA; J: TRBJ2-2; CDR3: CASSLGGSNGELFF
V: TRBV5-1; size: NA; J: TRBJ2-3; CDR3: CASSAAGAQEDTQYF
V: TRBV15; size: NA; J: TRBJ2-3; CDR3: CATSRGGQALTDTQYF
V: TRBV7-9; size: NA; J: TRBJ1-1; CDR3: CASSLGAGNTEAFF
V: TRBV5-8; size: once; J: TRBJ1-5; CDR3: CASSLVRDRGPQHF
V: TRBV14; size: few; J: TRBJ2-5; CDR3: CASSQEKLWTDIQETQYF
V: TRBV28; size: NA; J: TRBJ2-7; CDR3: CASKRGQISYEQYF
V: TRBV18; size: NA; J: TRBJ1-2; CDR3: CASSGDRGEPNYGYTF
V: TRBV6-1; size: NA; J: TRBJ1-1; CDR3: CASSKQTHTEAFF
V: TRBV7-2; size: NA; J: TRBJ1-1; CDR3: CASSPRQGAPTEAFF